This T cell receptor beta chain was identified in a study of CXCR3-negative and CXCR3-positive naive CD8 T cells. Study outcomes and limitations: The naive subsets expressed comparable surface CD5, and the authors inferred TCR strength from TRB CDR3 properties. TRB CDR3s of CXCR3-positive naive cells were more hydrophobic than those of CXCR3-negative naive cells.

CDR1 is MNHNS, CDR2 SASEGT, per germline. The CDR3 is 13 residues long. The study made its TRB cDNA libraries by 5' RACE, adding UMI labels. One entry per CDR3 protein, without DNA, is what TCRdb gives after re-calling the 5' RACE reads. This listing includes more than 9,500 distinct CDR3 sequences. This clonotype is labeled medium-sized based on frequency. Its matching antigen is unknown. Researchers sorted more than 250,000 cells of each CD8+ T cell subset in triplicate. Material: naive CXCR3- CD8+ T cells from blood. Subset described: CD45RO-CCR7+CD27+CD95- naive CD8+ T cells lacking CXCR3 (TNR3-). The chain joins TRBV6-1 to TRBJ1-5. The clonotype comes from a human donor in good health. Some clones in this sample may be carry-over from other donors' samples. CDR3: CASSDQSNQPQHF.